The entry that follows covers one T cell receptor (beta chain) sequence. The antigen it binds to is not known. Base qualities were left out, and no much larger clone turns up one base away. This entry comes from a study of T cell responses to AZD1222 COVID-19 vaccine (dated by TCRdb to the early 2020s). Regarding the research as a whole: AZD1222 recipients with second doses at about 4 weeks or about 12 weeks were pooled, because spike-specific TCR depth and breadth did not differ between schedules. TCR sequencing was performed for 233 trial participants, of whom about 200 were given two doses of AZD1222 and around 25 were given two doses of MenACWY control vaccine. Trial participants were enrolled into age subgroups of 18-55, 56-69 and 70-plus years, which contained roughly 140, 27 and 60 TCR-sequenced participants, respectively.

The junction shows trimming of 3 bases on V and 2 bases on J, plus 8 bases between the germline ends. From the cysteine up to the phenylalanine, the CDR3 has a length of 14 residues. The kept DNA is CDR3 alone, 42 bases in frame from the first base. The germline V gene specifies MDHEN as CDR1 and SYDVKM as CDR2. General findings and caveats noted by the study authors: After two AZD1222 doses, spike-specific TCR breadth and depth were significantly higher than at day 0 and than in MenACWY recipients. Because no day 14 peak-response samples were available, repertoires were characterized only after the peak T cell response. In the small 56-69-year group, the increase in depth fell short of significance, most likely because of low power. Participants were mostly white British, with more females than males. The authors suggested clonal diversity may have been underestimated. Epitopes outside the regions mutated in the B.1.351 and B.1.1.7 variants were reportedly recognized by nearly half of the unique spike-specific TCRs. Conclusions about previously exposed vaccinees were limited because only six or seven AZD1222 recipients were SARS-CoV-2 seropositive at baseline. Vaccine-associated CD4 TCRs spanned the whole spike protein, with dominant responses in regions 160-218 and 743-854.

The CDR3 regions of human TCRbeta chains were subjected to immunosequencing. On the authors' methods: TCRs in the repertoires were compared against a reference library of SARS-CoV-2-specific TCRs that had been generated with the MIRA antigen-specificity platform. Breadth was defined as the fraction of unique TCRs that were SARS-CoV-2-associated, and depth was defined as the fraction of total T cells that were SARS-CoV-2-associated. Each spike-specific TCR was assigned to its reactive spike region and to a CD4 or CD8 class using the MIRA data. Log10-transformed breadth and depth values were compared by one-way ANOVA with Sidak's multiple comparisons tests. Imported from immuneACCESS, the table was reduced by TCRdb to in-frame sequences with V and J called. These copies leave out some clones; in studies compared against another copy, an unresolved V gene accounts for under half, and the cause of the remainder is not known. From that table come the V and J calls and clone size; the DNA was used to work out D and trimming. The sample data list about 120,000 clones, and 80% to 90% of these were observed just once. The ten largest make up about 8.8% of the sample.

Reading the label with the study, this specimen's time point is: baseline before first vaccination. Samples from vaccinated people were obtained from the UK trials COV001 and COV002, which included a single-blind randomized controlled phase 2/3 trial of AZD1222 (ChAdOx1 nCoV-19) in healthy adults. Trial participant PBMC samples were collected at day 0 and day 28 after the second dose for TCRbeta chain sequencing. The chain joins TRBV28 to TRBJ1-5; D gene: possibly TRBD1, on 5 matching bases. This clonotype originated in an adult in good health. Sequenced material: peripheral blood, taken on day 0 of AZD1222 vaccination. The DNA sequence reads TGTGCCAGCAGTTTTACGACAGGCAATCAGCCCCAGCATTTT. This yields the protein CASSFTTGNQPQHF. Joined to the reference TRBV28 and TRBJ1-5 proteins, this CDR3 gives the full variable domain: DVKVTQSSRYLVKRTGEKVFLECVQDMDHENMFWYRQDPGLGLRLIYFSYDVKMKEKGDIPEGYSVSREKKERFSLILESASTNQTSMYLCASSFTTGNQPQHFGDGTRLSIL.